Listed below are T cell receptor beta chains from one sample, sequenced in a study of blood T cell repertoires in COVID-19. TCRdb's table, derived via immunoSEQ multiplex PCR, lists solely in-frame clones and lacks some. The sample has 65,000 or so clones, 65% to 85% seen once. The sequencing input was peripheral blood. The source is a man younger than 40 with COVID-19, enrolled during active disease. CDR3s leave out the opening cysteine and the closing phenylalanine or tryptophan. Not every row has a clone size; where given, it reads once, few, many or a size class.

TRBV7-3	.	13	ASSLGDSSTDTQY
TRBV4-1	.	16	ASSQGRQGDLHKNIQY
TRBV28	.	14	ASSTPGQGALGEAF
TRBV28	.	10	ASRVSNQPQH
TRBV10-1	.	11	ASSEMAYTEAF
TRBV7-2	.	15	ASSLPRAGGDTDTQY
TRBV7-9	.	14	ASSLAIMAGVNEQF
TRBV5-1	.	13	ASSKEGSMNTEAF
TRBV7-9	.	10	ARSWAAGELF
TRBV14	.	17	ASSQEALLRGGKHETQY
TRBV7-9	once	13	ASSLDRVRDGELF
TRBV19	.	12	ASSIGTGYGEQY
TRBV2	.	11	ASSRQMDQPQH
TRBV7-2	.	13	ASSLGGYGNQPQH
TRBV5-4	few	14	ASSSDRAIRNSPLH
TRBV11-2	few	11	ASDQARGNTIY
TRBV2	.	13	ASKQRGGSNSPLH
TRBV19	.	17	ASSFPTSGRSYGTDTQY
TRBV7-8	.	14	ASSLASAGPRNEQF
TRBV25-1	.	12	ASRGSGSSYEQY
TRBV19	.	13	ASSITGRLNTEAF
TRBV5-4	.	9	ASSRGYEQY
TRBV3-1/TRBV3-2	.	10	ASSQAINEQF
TRBV7-2	.	13	ASSSRHHSNQPQH
TRBV2	.	16	ASSDSRTSGITGETQY
TRBV29-1	.	12	SVESPSGDYGYT
TRBV5-4	.	14	ASSSKDTRSYNEQF
TRBV19	.	11	ASSEQGLSGYT
TRBV28	.	10	ASSIEQRGYT
TRBV7-2	.	13	ASSLSGSGTDTQY
TRBV6-5	.	12	ASRRQGGHTEAF
TRBV4-2	.	13	ASSQEGRVGEKLF
TRBV11-2	.	13	ASSEKGTPNSPLH
TRBV3-1/TRBV3-2	few	14	ASSLNLAASSYEQY
TRBV13	.	11	ASSSYSYNEQF
TRBV6-5	.	9	ASVGRTEAF
TRBV19	few	12	ASKRTSALNEQF
TRBV29-1	.	13	SVEWWDRGNEKLF
TRBV5-1	.	13	ASSLGGQGYNEQF
TRBV18	.	14	ASTPFGGVTDTEAF
TRBV2	.	12	ASSESGGNSPLH
TRBV7-4	.	13	ASSRKETGNTEAF
TRBV4-1	.	13	ASSQGLAGVGTQY